Below, 14 T cell receptor beta chains from the same sample are listed, as sequenced in a study of blood T cell repertoires in COVID-19. TCRdb keeps only in-frame clones here, not all; method: immunoSEQ multiplex PCR. The repertoire holds 130,000 to 150,000 clones, with 84% as singletons. Sequencing was performed on peripheral blood. Receptors originate from a woman older than 75 in a cohort sampled during active or convalescent COVID-19.

In regard to this clone: Additional DNA sequences in this sample encode the identical CDR3. The chain recombines TRBV7-2 with TRBJ1-3; D is uncertain. V was trimmed by 1 base and J by 1 base, leaving 5 bases between them. Germline V gene lookup returns CDR1 SGHTA and CDR2 FQGNSA. The CDR3 consists of 14 residues. Written as DNA, the CDR3 is TGTGCCAGCAGCTTAGACAGTTCTGGAAACACCATATATTTT. This sequence encodes CASSLDSSGNTIYF.

This clone was counted once. The J gene is TRBJ1-2, the V gene TRBV10-3; weak D call: TRBD1 (6 bases). From germline, CDR1 is ENHRY and CDR2 SYGVKD. V lost 5 bases to trimming and J lost 7 bases, with 11 bases between them. The CDR3 covers 12 residues. The CDR3: CAISSGGRGYTF. The CDR3 region has the DNA TGTGCCATCAGTTCGGGGGGCCGTGGCTACACCTTC.

The V and J genes are TRBV7-2 and TRBJ2-2, with 8 nucleotides matching TRBD1. After removal of 10 bases from V and 4 bases from J, the junction contained 8 bases not matched to a gene. Germline lookup yields CDR1 SGHTA and CDR2 FQGNSA. The CDR3 loop spans 14 amino acids. CDR3 region: CATGQGHITGELFF. CDR3 bases: TGTGCCACCGGACAGGGACACATCACCGGGGAGCTGTTTTTT.

The chain is built from TRBV2 and TRBJ1-2; 7 nucleotides line up with TRBD1. Germline CDR1 reads SNHLY; CDR2 reads FYNNEI. The junction had 9 bases not matched to a gene; V was cut back by 5 bases and J by 3 bases. This CDR3 has 15 residues. CDR3 loop: CASSPDRAWDYGYTF. CDR3 bases: TGTGCCAGCAGTCCTGACAGGGCGTGGGACTATGGCTACACCTTC.

The chain combines TRBV19 with TRBJ2-3; 8 bases are shared with TRBD2. The trim removed 6 bases at V and 1 base at J, leaving 9 bases unmatched. The CDR3 contains 16 residues. Germline CDR1 is LNHDA and CDR2 is SQIVND (reference sequence). The CDR3, as DNA: TGTGCCAGTAGAGCCCCAGCGGGGGCCCGCACAGATACGCAGTATTTT. Its protein is CASRAPAGARTDTQYF.

The chain uses TRBV10-3 and TRBJ2-2, with 11 bases fitting TRBD2. Germline V gene lookup returns CDR1 ENHRY and CDR2 SYGVKD. The CDR3 is made up of 16 amino acids. With V trimmed by 3 bases and J by 3 bases, 3 bases remained unmatched. The CDR3 DNA sequence: TGTGCCATCAGTGATAGCGGGGGGGCCTACACCGGGGAGCTGTTTTTT. This sequence encodes CAISDSGGAYTGELFF.

This clone has a count of ten or more. The chain has TRBV2 and TRBJ2-6, with 9 bases identical to TRBD2. CDR3 length: 16 amino acids. After removal of 8 bases from V and 0 bases from J, the junction contained 5 bases not matched to a gene. The germline gives CDR1 SNHLY, CDR2 FYNNEI. CDR3 protein: CASGREGSSGANVLTF. In DNA, the CDR3 is TGTGCCAGCGGGCGGGAGGGGAGCTCTGGGGCCAACGTCCTGACTTTC.

CDR3 nucleotides: TGTGCCAGCAGCCAAGGGGAGGTTTATGGCTACACCTTC. Amino acids: CASSQGEVYGYTF. This chain uses TRBV3-1 (or the pseudogene TRBV3-2) with TRBJ1-2; no reliable D call. Germline CDR1 and CDR2: LGHDT and YNNKEL (reference sequence). This CDR3 region has 13 residues. Between the trimmed V and J ends, which lost 1 base and 5 bases, there was a span of 8 bases.

This clone was observed once. V and J are TRBV19 and TRBJ2-1, with 12 bases fitting TRBD2. Germline V gene lookup returns CDR1 LNHDA and CDR2 SQIVND (reference sequence). The trim removed 5 bases at V and 10 bases at J, leaving 9 bases unmatched. The CDR3 contains 15 residues. The CDR3 DNA sequence: TGTGCCAGTAGTCTCCGGACTAGCGGGGATAGGGAGCAGTTCTTC. It specifies CASSLRTSGDREQFF.

V gene TRBV14 combines with J gene TRBJ2-3, with D unresolved. The V gene lost 1 base and the J gene lost 7 bases, with 6 bases spanning the gap. The CDR3 has 12 amino acids. The V gene's germline CDR1 is SGHDN and CDR2 FVKESK. The CDR3 protein is CASSQGVYTQYF. The CDR3 nucleotides read TGTGCCAGCAGCCAAGGAGTGTATACGCAGTATTTT.

The chain recombines TRBV2 with TRBJ1-1; 7 bases are a match to TRBD1. The CDR3 is made up of 12 amino acids. Germline CDR1 and CDR2: SNHLY and FYNNEI. The junction had 2 bases not matched to a gene; V was cut back by 5 bases and J by 5 bases. CDR3 sequence reads: CASSTGVTEAFF. In nucleotides, the CDR3 is TGTGCCAGCAGTACAGGGGTGACTGAAGCTTTCTTT.

The chain employs TRBV5-8 and TRBJ1-2, with a tentative D call TRBD1 (5 bases). This CDR3 has 14 amino acids. CDR1 and CDR2 from the germline V gene are SGHTS and YDEGEE. The V end lost 3 bases, the J end lost 7 bases, and 16 bases lay between the germline ends. CDR3 residues: CASSSGTVLGGYTF. The CDR3 DNA follows: TGTGCCAGCAGCTCCGGGACTGTCTTGGGTGGCTACACCTTC.

The CDR3, as DNA: TGTGCCAGCAGCCAAGTCGTGGCATCTGGGGCCAACGTCCTGACTTTC. This gives the protein CASSQVVASGANVLTF. The chain has TRBV4-2 and TRBJ2-6; the D is unclear. This CDR3 contains 16 residues. Deletions cut 1 base from V and 1 base from J, with 8 bases between. From germline, CDR1 is LGHNA and CDR2 YNFKEQ.

The chain combines TRBV19 with TRBJ2-5, with TRBD2 matching over 13 bases. The CDR3 has 19 residues. J lost 0 bases, V lost 4 bases, and 11 bases had no gene match. Looked up from germline, CDR1 is LNHDA and CDR2 is SQIVND (reference sequence). The CDR3 DNA sequence: TGTGCCAGTAGTAATCTTTGGACTAGCGGGGGCCCGTACCAAGAGACCCAGTACTTC. Amino acid sequence: CASSNLWTSGGPYQETQYF. Filled out from reference TRBV19 and TRBJ2-5, the complete variable domain reads DGGITQSPKYLFRKEGQNVTLSCEQNLNHDAMYWYRQDPGQGLRLIYYSQIVNDFQKGDIAEGYSVSREKKESFPLTVTSAQKNPTAFYLCASSNLWTSGGPYQETQYFGPGTRLLVL.